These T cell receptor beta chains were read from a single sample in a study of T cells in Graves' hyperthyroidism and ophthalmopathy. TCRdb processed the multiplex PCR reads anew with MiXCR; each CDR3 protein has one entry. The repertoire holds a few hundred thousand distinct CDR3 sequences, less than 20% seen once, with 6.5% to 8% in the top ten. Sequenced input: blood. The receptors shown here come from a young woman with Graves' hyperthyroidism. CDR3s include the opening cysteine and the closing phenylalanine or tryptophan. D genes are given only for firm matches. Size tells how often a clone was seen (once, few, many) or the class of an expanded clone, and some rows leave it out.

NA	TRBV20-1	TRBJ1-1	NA	TGCAGTGCTAGCGGCAGGAAAGAAGCTTTCTTT	CSASGRKEAFF
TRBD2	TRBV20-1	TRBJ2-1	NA	TGCAGTGCTCCGTTGAGCGGGAGCTCCTACAATGAGCAGTTCTTC	CSAPLSGSSYNEQFF
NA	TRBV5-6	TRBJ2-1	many	TGTGCCAGCAGCTTGGAGGGGCTAGTCACCTACAATGAGCAGTTCTTC	CASSLEGLVTYNEQFF
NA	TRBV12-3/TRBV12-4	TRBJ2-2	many	TGTGCCAGCAGTTTCGGGCTACTTACCACCGGGGAGCTGTTTTTT	CASSFGLLTTGELFF
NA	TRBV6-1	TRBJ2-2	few	TGTGCCAGCCGCGACTCTCCGGAGACCGGGGAGCTGTTTTTT	CASRDSPETGELFF
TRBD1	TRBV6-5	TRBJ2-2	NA	TGTGCCAGCAGTTACCGGACAGGGGGATCCGGGGAGCTGTTTTTT	CASSYRTGGSGELFF
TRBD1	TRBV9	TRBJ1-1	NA	TGTGCCAGCAGCTACTGGGACAGGGATTTTACTGAAGCTTTCTTT	CASSYWDRDFTEAFF
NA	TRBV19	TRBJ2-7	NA	TGTGCCAGTAGTTTTGGGGGGTCGGGGTTCTACGAGCAGTACTTC	CASSFGGSGFYEQYF
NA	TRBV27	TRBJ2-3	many	TGTGCCAGCACATGGGTCCCCGGGGCAGATACGCAGTATTTT	CASTWVPGADTQYF
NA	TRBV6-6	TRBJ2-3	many	TGTGCCAGCAGTTACCGGGGACCCCTTAGCACAGATACGCAGTATTTT	CASSYRGPLSTDTQYF
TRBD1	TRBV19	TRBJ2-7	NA	TGTGCCTCCTCGCACCGGGACAGGGTCTACGAGCAGTACTTC	CASSHRDRVYEQYF
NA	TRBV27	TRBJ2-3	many	TGTGCCAGCAGTTTCGGTGAGACAGATACGCAGTATTTT	CASSFGETDTQYF
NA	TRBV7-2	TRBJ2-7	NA	TGTGCCAGCAGCTTAGCGGGTCCGCAGACCTACGAGCAGTACTTC	CASSLAGPQTYEQYF
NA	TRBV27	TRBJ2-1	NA	TGTGCCAGCAGTTTATTAGGGACCTACAATGAGCAGTTCTTC	CASSLLGTYNEQFF
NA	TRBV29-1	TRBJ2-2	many	TGCAGCGTTGAAAGGGGCCGCACCGGGGAGCTGTTTTTT	CSVERGRTGELFF
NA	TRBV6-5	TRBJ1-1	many	TGTGCCAGCAGTTACTACGGACAGAAGAGCACTGAAGCTTTCTTT	CASSYYGQKSTEAFF
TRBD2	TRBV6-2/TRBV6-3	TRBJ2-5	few	TGTGCCAGCAGTCCTATCCCTGGGACTAGCGGGAAAGAGACCCAGTACTTC	CASSPIPGTSGKETQYF
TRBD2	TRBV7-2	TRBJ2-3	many	TGTGCCAGCAGCTTAGCGTGGGCTAGCGGATACACAGATACGCAGTATTTT	CASSLAWASGYTDTQYF
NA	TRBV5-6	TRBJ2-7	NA	TGTGCCAGCAGCGGGAGTGCGAGACAAGGGGTAGGGGCGGACGAGCAGTACTTC	CASSGSARQGVGADEQYF
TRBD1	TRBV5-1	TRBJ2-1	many	TGCGCCAGCGAGCCCTCCGGGACAGGGGTCAATGAGCAGTTCTTC	CASEPSGTGVNEQFF
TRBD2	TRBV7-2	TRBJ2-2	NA	TGTGCCAGCAGCTTAAAATTAACTAGCGGGAGCCGCACCGGGGAGCTGTTTTTT	CASSLKLTSGSRTGELFF
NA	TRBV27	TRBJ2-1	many	TGTGCCAGCAGCCGAGTGGACCTCACCTACAATGAGCAGTTCTTC	CASSRVDLTYNEQFF
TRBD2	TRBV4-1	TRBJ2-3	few	TGCGCCAGCAGCCAAGTAGGCGGGAGAAGGGATACGCAGTATTTT	CASSQVGGRRDTQYF
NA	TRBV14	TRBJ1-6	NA	TGTGCCAGCAGCCAGCGGGGAGGTCTTCTGAGCTCCTATAATTCACCCCTCCACTTT	CASSQRGGLLSSYNSPLHF
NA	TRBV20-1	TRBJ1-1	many	TGCAGTGCCGATCGCGGGGGGAGGAACACTGAAGCTTTCTTT	CSADRGGRNTEAFF
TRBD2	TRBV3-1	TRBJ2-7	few	TGTGCCAGCAGCCAAGAGGTAACAGGGGTTCTAGCGGGAGGGCATTACGAGCAGTACTTC	CASSQEVTGVLAGGHYEQYF
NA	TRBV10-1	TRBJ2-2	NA	TGCGCCAGCAGTCCCGGACAGTTCACCGGGGAGCTGTTTTTT	CASSPGQFTGELFF